Shown below are 20 T cell receptor beta chains from a single sample sequenced in a study of molecular identifiers for immune sequencing clone quantification. In TCRdb, the PCR reads were re-called with MiXCR into one record per CDR3 protein. This repertoire shows about 640,000 distinct CDR3 sequences, just under 20% found once; its top ten account for 0.85%. The specimen sequenced was naive CD8+ T cells from blood, with Jurkat cell RNA spiked in. Subset noted: FACS-sorted CD8+CD4-CCR7+CD45RA+ naive T cells. These receptors were taken from a human donor in good health. Some libraries in this study had Jurkat cell RNA spiked in.

This clonotype has ten or more counts. V and J are TRBV28 and TRBJ1-2; D is possibly TRBD1 (6 bases). The V gene's germline CDR1 is MDHEN and CDR2 SYDVKM. V was pared by 4 bases and J by 2 bases, with 20 bases between. CDR3 length: 17 residues. The CDR3 bases are TGTGCCAGCAGTTCCCAACCCAGTGGGGGGACAAACTATGGCTACACCTTC. Its translation: CASSSQPSGGTNYGYTF.

The gene calls are TRBV4-1 and TRBJ1-2, with 8 bases that match TRBD1. Unmatched junction bases numbered 15, after V lost 8 bases and J lost 4 bases. CDR3 length: 16 residues. Germline V gives CDR1 MGHRA, CDR2 YSYEKL. CDR3 in amino acids: CASARGEQGVGYGYTF. CDR3 DNA: TGCGCCAGCGCTCGAGGGGAACAGGGGGTTGGCTATGGCTACACCTTC.

J is TRBJ2-3 and V is TRBV27, with 10 nucleotides matching TRBD2. The CDR3 loop spans 16 amino acids. Germline CDR1 reads MNHEY; CDR2 reads SMNVEV (reference sequence). V shed 3 bases and J 4 bases; nucleotides not matched to a gene: 7. The CDR3 spells CASSFSAGGPPDTQYF. The CDR3 coding sequence is TGTGCCAGCAGTTTTTCAGCGGGGGGGCCCCCAGATACGCAGTATTTT.

This clonotype was seen at least ten times. The chain employs TRBV28 and TRBJ2-1; TRBD2 agrees at 11 bases. CDR3 size: 14 residues. V gave up 2 bases and J gave up 6 bases; unmatched junction bases: 0. CDR1 is MDHEN, CDR2 SYDVKM, per germline. CDR3 residues: CASSLLAGGNEQFF. CDR3 in DNA: TGTGCCAGCAGTTTACTAGCGGGAGGCAATGAGCAGTTCTTC.

J is TRBJ2-7 and V is TRBV19; 8 positions match TRBD2. V lost 2 bases, J lost 2 bases, and 5 bases stayed unmatched. The germline V gene has CDR1 LNHDA and CDR2 SQIVND (reference sequence). The CDR3 runs 15 residues. CDR3: CASSIPGGATYEQYF. For the CDR3, the DNA is TGTGCCAGTAGTATACCCGGGGGGGCAACCTACGAGCAGTACTTC.

About this clonotype itself: A much bigger clone sits one base away, suggesting this may be a read error. The chain is built from TRBV6-2 or TRBV6-3 and TRBJ2-7, with 7 bases lining up with TRBD2. V was clipped by 9 bases and J by 1 base; unmatched bases: 9. Looked up from germline, CDR1 is MNHEY and CDR2 is SVGEGT. The CDR3 is 14 amino acids. The CDR3 sequence is CASGLVGRSYEQYF. Here the CDR3 DNA reads TGTGCCAGTGGACTAGTGGGCCGATCCTACGAGCAGTACTTC.

At least ten counts were recorded for this clonotype. The chain carries TRBV20-1 and TRBJ2-5; 7 positions match TRBD1. The CDR3 contains 17 residues. V dropped 7 bases and J dropped 7; count of bases not matched to a gene: 24. Germline lookup yields CDR1 DFQATT and CDR2 SNEGSKA (reference sequence). CDR3 sequence: CSGRQGVHPSQELTQYF. The CDR3 DNA reads as TGCAGTGGCAGACAGGGAGTTCACCCCAGCCAAGAGTTGACCCAGTACTTC.

This clonotype was detected many times. The chain couples TRBV5-4 to TRBJ2-1, with a weak D call TRBD1 (5 bases). Germline loops: CDR1 SGHNT, CDR2 YYREEE (reference sequence). Trimming took 4 bases from V and 7 from J, leaving 15 bases between them. CDR3 length: 14 residues. DNA of the CDR3: TGTGCCAGCAGCCCTATGGGGCTCGGTAATGAGCAGTTCTTC. Translating gives CASSPMGLGNEQFF.

This clonotype was recorded at least ten times. This rearrangement joins TRBV20-1 to TRBJ2-7, with 10 bases that match TRBD2. This CDR3 contains 16 residues. Germline V gene data show CDR1 as DFQATT and CDR2 as SNEGSKA (reference sequence). J lost 2 bases, V lost 6 bases, and 13 bases had no gene match. The CDR3 here is CSALGGSGRPAYEQYF. DNA of the CDR3: TGCAGTGCACTGGGTGGTAGCGGGAGGCCCGCCTACGAGCAGTACTTC.

On this clonotype itself: It may be a read error: a sequence one base away is much more abundant. The V call is TRBV14, the J call TRBJ2-7, with 7 positions matching TRBD1. Germline V gene sequence: CDR1 SGHDN, CDR2 FVKESK. V shed 4 bases and J 6 bases; nucleotides not matched to a gene: 12. The CDR3 runs 15 residues. In DNA, the CDR3 is TGTGCCAGCAGCCTTAACTCGGCAGGGGGATGCGAGCAGTACTTC. Protein sequence: CASSLNSAGGCEQYF.

This clonotype was found a few times. One base away lies a much larger clone, so this may be a sequencing read error. The CDR3 end shows no conserved phenylalanine or tryptophan, and so a read error is likely. The chain combines TRBV4-1 with TRBJ1-1; the D gene is possibly TRBD1 (6 bases). CDR1 MGHRA and CDR2 YSYEKL come from the germline V gene. CDR3 length equals 15 residues. V lost 2 bases to trimming and J lost 2 bases, with 12 bases between them. The DNA of the CDR3 is TGCGCCAGCAGCCAAACCGGGACACATAACACTGAAGCTTTCCTT. Protein sequence: CASSQTGTHNTEAFL.

Regarding this clonotype: One base away lies a much larger clone, so this may be a sequencing read error. V usage is TRBV7-6 and J usage is TRBJ2-7; D is unresolved. The CDR3 contains 12 residues. Germline V gene lookup returns CDR1 SGHVS and CDR2 FNYEAQ. The CDR3 nucleotides read TGTGCCAGCAGCTCTCGACCGGACGAGCGGTACTTC. Encoded protein: CASSSRPDERYF.

V is TRBV9 and J is TRBJ2-5; TRBD1 aligns across 7 bases. Germline assignment: CDR1 SGDLS and CDR2 YYNGEE. J was trimmed by 0 bases and V by 3 bases; bases with no gene match: 5. This CDR3 is 15 amino acids long. CDR3 amino acids: CASSGSGTDQETQYF. In DNA form, the CDR3 reads TGTGCCAGCAGCGGATCCGGGACAGACCAAGAGACCCAGTACTTC.

This clonotype was seen once. The chain links TRBV9 to TRBJ2-7, with 9 nucleotides matching TRBD1. J was trimmed by 1 base and V by 0 bases; bases with no gene match: 2. The CDR3 length is 15 residues. Looked up from germline, CDR1 is SGDLS and CDR2 is YYNGEE. The CDR3 protein is CASSVGGTGSYEQYF. The CDR3 bases are TGTGCCAGCAGCGTAGGAGGGACAGGGTCCTACGAGCAGTACTTC.

This clonotype was observed at least ten times. The chain is built from TRBV6-5 and TRBJ1-1; 7 positions agree with TRBD1. Germline-derived CDR1 and CDR2 are MNHEY and SVGAGI. CDR3 size: 15 residues. V lost 5 bases and J lost 0; bases outside the gene matches: 6. This chain's CDR3 is CASSPTGNMNTEAFF. CDR3 bases: TGTGCCAGCAGTCCGACAGGGAATATGAACACTGAAGCTTTCTTT.

This clonotype has ten or more counts. J is TRBJ2-7 and V is TRBV28; a possible D gene is TRBD2 (6 bases). This CDR3 spans 15 amino acids. Germline V gene sequence: CDR1 MDHEN, CDR2 SYDVKM. Trimming removed 3 bases at V and 3 bases at J, with 15 bases between. CDR3 residues: CASSFQRDSNYEQYF. The CDR3 nucleotides read TGTGCCAGCAGTTTCCAGAGGGACTCCAACTACGAGCAGTACTTC.

This clonotype showed up many times. This chain links TRBV28 with TRBJ2-7, with 9 bases identical to TRBD1. CDR1 MDHEN and CDR2 SYDVKM come from the germline V gene. The CDR3 is 14 amino acids. V gave up 4 bases and J gave up 0 bases; unmatched junction bases: 1. DNA for the CDR3: TGTGCCAGCAGTTCACAGGGGGCCTCCTACGAGCAGTACTTC. Protein product: CASSSQGASYEQYF.

This clonotype has a count of ten or more. V and J are TRBV28 and TRBJ2-1; tentatively, D is TRBD2 (7 bases). The CDR3 has 16 amino acids. V was shortened by 2 bases and J by 9 bases, with 20 bases between the two germline ends. Germline CDR1 is MDHEN and CDR2 is SYDVKM. The CDR3 coding sequence is TGTGCCAGCAGTTTACGACTACTGCGGGGGCGCTTTGAGCAGTTCTTC. Translated: CASSLRLLRGRFEQFF. The complete variable domain, with remaining parts taken from reference TRBV28 and TRBJ2-1, reads DVKVTQSSRYLVKRTGEKVFLECVQDMDHENMFWYRQDPGLGLRLIYFSYDVKMKEKGDIPEGYSVSREKKERFSLILESASTNQTSMYLCASSLRLLRGRFEQFFGPGTRLTVL.

As to this clonotype: Relative to the germline gene, one junction end is altered; a read error may explain this. The chain combines TRBV5-3 with TRBJ2-2, with 10 bases aligning to TRBD1. TRBV5-3 is classed as an ORF, of uncertain function. This CDR3 has 16 amino acids. Here the CDR3 DNA reads TGTGCCAGCAGCTGGTCCGGGACAGGGGCCACCGGGGAGCTGCTTTTT. This encodes CASSWSGTGATGELLF.

This clonotype was picked up many times. The chain carries TRBV11-2 and TRBJ2-1; tentatively, D is TRBD2 (6 bases). CDR1 is SGHAT and CDR2 is FQNNGV in the germline V gene. CDR3 size: 15 residues. V lost 1 base to trimming and J lost 4 bases, with 11 bases between them. The CDR3 is CASSLVTSSYNEQFF. The CDR3, as DNA: TGTGCCAGCAGCTTAGTGACTAGTTCTTACAATGAGCAGTTCTTC.